Listed below are T cell receptor beta chains from one sample, sequenced in a study of shared clonotypes between healthy human individuals. Measured with immunoSEQ multiplex PCR; TCRdb has only the in-frame clones, and not every one. The sample has approximately 2.5 million clones, 93% seen once; the top ten hold about 0.34%. Sequencing input: naive CD4+ T cells from PBMCs. These receptors were obtained from a young man in good health. Some clones in this sample may be carry-over from other donors' samples. CDR3s include the opening cysteine and the closing phenylalanine or tryptophan. The D gene is left open where the match is weak. Not all rows give a size; the values are once, few, many and, for expanded clones, a class.

j_call,v_call,d_call,clone_size,cdr3_nt,cdr3_aa
TRBJ1-2,TRBV7-8,.,.,TGTGCCAGCAGCCGATCGGGGGGCTATGGCTACACCTTC,CASSRSGGYGYTF
TRBJ2-5,TRBV7-7,.,.,TGTGCCAGCAGCTTAGGGAGGGCGGGGACCCAGTACTTC,CASSLGRAGTQYF
TRBJ2-1,TRBV19,.,.,TGTGCCAGTAGTGTTGACAGATACAATGAGCAGTTCTTC,CASSVDRYNEQFF
TRBJ1-4,TRBV28,.,.,TGTGCCAGCTCTAGAGAAAAACTGTTTTTT,CASSREKLFF
TRBJ2-3,TRBV7-9,TRBD2,.,TGTGCCAGCAGCTTAGCTAGCGGGGCGAGCACAGATACGCAGTATTTT,CASSLASGASTDTQYF
TRBJ1-1,TRBV5-5,.,once,TGTGCCAGCAGCCATTCCGCGGGCAGGGACACTGAAGCTTTCTTT,CASSHSAGRDTEAFF
TRBJ2-3,TRBV5-4,.,.,TGTGCCAGCAGCTTGGGGGGGGCGCGGGATACGCAGTATTTT,CASSLGGARDTQYF
TRBJ2-6,TRBV7-2,TRBD1,.,TGTGCCAGCACACCGGGACAGGGGTTCTCTGGGGCCAACGTCCTGACTTTC,CASTPGQGFSGANVLTF
TRBJ2-3,TRBV9,TRBD1,.,TGTGCCAGCAGCCCGCGAGGGGGCGCAACAGATACGCAGTATTTT,CASSPRGGATDTQYF
TRBJ1-3,TRBV30,.,.,TGTGCCTGGAGTGTGTGGGTTGGAGGTGGAAACACCATATATTTT,CAWSVWVGGGNTIYF
TRBJ2-7,TRBV28,.,.,TGTGCCAGCCAGATGACAGCGACCTACGAGCAGTACTTC,CASQMTATYEQYF
TRBJ1-2,TRBV6-5,.,.,TGTGCCAGCATCTACGGGAATGGGATCTATGGCTACACCTTC,CASIYGNGIYGYTF
TRBJ2-2,TRBV2,TRBD2,once,TGTGCCAGCAGTGAAAGGGACAGCTGGGTCACTAGCGGGAGACCCGGGGAGCTGTTTTTT,CASSERDSWVTSGRPGELFF
TRBJ2-5,TRBV27,.,.,TGTGCCAGCAGGGGGGAAGAGACCCAGTACTTC,CASRGEETQYF
TRBJ1-5,TRBV2,TRBD1,.,TGTGCCAGCAGTGATACAGGGGCCTACAATCAGCCCCAGCATTTT,CASSDTGAYNQPQHF
TRBJ1-2,TRBV19,TRBD1,.,TGTGCCAGTAGTTCAATTCCGGGACAGGGGTATGGCTACACCTTC,CASSSIPGQGYGYTF
TRBJ1-1,TRBV7-3,TRBD1,once,TGTGCCAGCAGGGGACAGGGGAGCACTGAAGCTTTCTTT,CASRGQGSTEAFF
TRBJ2-7,TRBV19,TRBD1,.,TGTGCCAGTAGTACCCGGACAGGGCCCTACGAGCAGTACTTC,CASSTRTGPYEQYF
TRBJ2-7,TRBV18,TRBD2,.,TGTGCCAGCTCACCACCTGGACTAGCGGGATCCTACGAGCAGTACTTC,CASSPPGLAGSYEQYF
TRBJ2-7,TRBV6-5,.,.,TGTGCCAGCAGATCTGCCGGCACCTACGAGCAGTACTTC,CASRSAGTYEQYF
TRBJ2-7,TRBV28,.,.,TGTGCCAGCAGTTTAGGGGGTTACTCCTACGAGCAGTACTTC,CASSLGGYSYEQYF
TRBJ2-3,TRBV20-1,.,.,TGCAGTGCTACGAGACTACCAGCGCAGTATTTT,CSATRLPAQYF
TRBJ1-5,TRBV5-1,.,.,TGCGCCAGCAGCTTGTTGGGTATTACGGGTCAGCCCCAGCATTTT,CASSLLGITGQPQHF
TRBJ1-5,TRBV27,TRBD1,.,TGTGCCAGCAGTTTGGGACAGGGGTTTTATCAGCCCCAGCATTTT,CASSLGQGFYQPQHF
TRBJ2-5,TRBV10-3,.,.,TGTGCCATCAGTGAGTTTCAAGAGACCCAGTACTTC,CAISEFQETQYF
TRBJ2-1,TRBV29-1,.,.,TGCAGCGTTGATCGCAGGGCGAATGAGCAGTTCTTC,CSVDRRANEQFF
TRBJ2-3,TRBV9,.,.,TGTGCCAGCAGCGCGAGGGGGGCGGGAACTCTATCTAGCACAGATACGCAGTATTTT,CASSARGAGTLSSTDTQYF
TRBJ1-1,TRBV29-1,TRBD1,.,TGCAGCGGGAACAGGGGGCCCACTGAAGCTTTCTTT,CSGNRGPTEAFF
TRBJ2-3,TRBV7-9,.,once,TGTGCCAGCAGCGTCCGGGCCGCTGAGGGAAATACGCAGTATTTT,CASSVRAAEGNTQYF
TRBJ1-1,TRBV11-2,.,.,TGTGCCAGCAGCTTATTCCTTGTGTCTTCCACTGAAGCTTTCTTT,CASSLFLVSSTEAFF
TRBJ2-1,TRBV11-2,.,.,TGTGCCAGCAGCTTTGGGCCCGAGCAGTTCTTC,CASSFGPEQFF
TRBJ2-1,TRBV6-6,TRBD2,.,TGTGCCAGCAGTTACGCGGGAGGGCGGAATGAGCAGTTCTTC,CASSYAGGRNEQFF
TRBJ1-1,TRBV14,.,.,TGTGCCAGCAGCCAAGATCTGACGCCTGGAGTCACTGAAGCTTTCTTT,CASSQDLTPGVTEAFF
TRBJ1-4,TRBV4-1,.,.,TGCGCCAGCAGCCAAGGTGTTCGCGGCGAAAAACTGTTTTTT,CASSQGVRGEKLFF
TRBJ2-1,TRBV5-1,TRBD2,.,TGCGCCAGCAGTTCACCCGGACTAGCGGGGGCCTACAATGAGCAGTTCTTC,CASSSPGLAGAYNEQFF
TRBJ2-5,TRBV10-3,TRBD2,.,TGTGCCATCAGTGATTCAAAGACTAGCTCTCAAGAGACCCAGTACTTC,CAISDSKTSSQETQYF
TRBJ1-1,TRBV28,.,.,TGTGCCAGCAGTTTAGCCGGGGGAGCAGGGCGAACTGAAGCTTTCTTT,CASSLAGGAGRTEAFF
TRBJ2-7,TRBV6-6,.,.,TGTGCCAGCAGTAACACACAGAGCGAGCAGTACTTC,CASSNTQSEQYF
TRBJ1-3,TRBV19,.,.,TGTGCCAGTAGTATTGTCACAGGGAGCTCTGGAAACACCATATATTTT,CASSIVTGSSGNTIYF
TRBJ2-1,TRBV9,.,.,TGTGCCAGCGGTACAGGGCCGAGCTCCTACAATGAGCAGTTCTTC,CASGTGPSSYNEQFF
TRBJ2-3,TRBV25-1,TRBD2,.,TGTGCCAGCAGTGAAACCCAGCTAGCGGGGAACACAGATACGCAGTATTTT,CASSETQLAGNTDTQYF
TRBJ2-3,TRBV28,TRBD2,.,TGTGCCAGCAGCTTGGGGGGGACAGATACGCAGTATTTT,CASSLGGTDTQYF
TRBJ2-2,TRBV5-1,.,.,TGCGCCAGCACTCTCCAGGCGGGGAACACCGGGGAGCTGTTTTTT,CASTLQAGNTGELFF
TRBJ2-3,TRBV27,TRBD2,.,TGTGCCAGCAGTCCGTCGGGACTAGCGGGTACAGATACGCAGTATTTT,CASSPSGLAGTDTQYF
TRBJ2-2,TRBV28,.,.,TGTGCCAGCGTAGGCCACGGCGTACCAGACACCGGGGAGCTGTTTTTT,CASVGHGVPDTGELFF
TRBJ2-7,TRBV5-1,.,.,TGCGCCAGCAGCCCGGGACCTAGACAGCCGGCCTATGAGCAGTACTTC,CASSPGPRQPAYEQYF
TRBJ2-3,TRBV10-3,.,.,TGTGCCATCAGTGGTAGGTCCTCTAGCACAGATACGCAGTATTTT,CAISGRSSSTDTQYF
TRBJ2-5,TRBV7-3,.,.,TGTGCCAGCAGCTTAGGCGGGACAGAGACCCAGTACTTC,CASSLGGTETQYF
TRBJ2-1,TRBV4-1,TRBD2,.,TGCGCCAGCAGCCAAGGCGGGACTAGCGGGAGTAGGAATGAGCAGTTCTTC,CASSQGGTSGSRNEQFF
TRBJ2-1,TRBV5-1,.,.,TGCGCCAGCAGCTTGGGTCTAGCAGATAATGAGCAGTTCTTC,CASSLGLADNEQFF
TRBJ2-1,TRBV19,.,.,TGTGCCAGTAGTAGGCCCAACCAGGGGTACAATGAGCAGTTCTTC,CASSRPNQGYNEQFF
TRBJ1-2,TRBV7-2,.,.,TGTGCCAGCAGCCGAGAACGGGGAACCTATGGCTACACCTTC,CASSRERGTYGYTF
TRBJ1-6,TRBV28,TRBD1,.,TGTGCCAGCAGTATAGGACAGGGTCGGGGATCACCCCTCCACTTT,CASSIGQGRGSPLHF
TRBJ2-2,TRBV18,.,.,TGTGCCAGCTCACCTCAACTTAGGGGAGGCGGGGAGCTGTTTTTT,CASSPQLRGGGELFF